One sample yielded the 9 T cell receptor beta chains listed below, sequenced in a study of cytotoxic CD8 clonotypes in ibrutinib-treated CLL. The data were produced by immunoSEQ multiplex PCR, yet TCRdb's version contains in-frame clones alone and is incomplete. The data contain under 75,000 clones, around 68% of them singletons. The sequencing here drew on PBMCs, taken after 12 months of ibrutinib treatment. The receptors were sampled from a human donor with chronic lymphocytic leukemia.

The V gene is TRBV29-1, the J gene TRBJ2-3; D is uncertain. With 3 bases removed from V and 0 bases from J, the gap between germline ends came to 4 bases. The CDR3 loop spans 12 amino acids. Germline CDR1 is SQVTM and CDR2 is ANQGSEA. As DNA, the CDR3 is TGCAGCGTTGATCAGAGCACAGATACGCAGTATTTT. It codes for CSVDQSTDTQYF.

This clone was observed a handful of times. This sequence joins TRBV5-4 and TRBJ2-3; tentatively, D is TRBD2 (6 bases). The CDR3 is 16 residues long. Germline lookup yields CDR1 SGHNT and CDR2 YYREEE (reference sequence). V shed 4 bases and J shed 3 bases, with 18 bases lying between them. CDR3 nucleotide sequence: TGTGCCAGCAGCCACGGGGGTAGCCGACCGACAGATACGCAGTATTTT. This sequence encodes CASSHGGSRPTDTQYF.

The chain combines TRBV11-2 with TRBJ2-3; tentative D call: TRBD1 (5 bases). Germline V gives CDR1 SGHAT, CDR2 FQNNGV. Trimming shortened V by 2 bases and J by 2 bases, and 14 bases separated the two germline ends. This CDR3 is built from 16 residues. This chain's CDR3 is CASSLYSGMYTDTQYF. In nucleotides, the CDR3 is TGTGCCAGCAGCTTATATTCAGGGATGTACACAGATACGCAGTATTTT. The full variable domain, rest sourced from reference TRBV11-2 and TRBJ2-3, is EAGVAQSPRYKIIEKRQSVAFWCNPISGHATLYWYQQILGQGPKLLIQFQNNGVVDDSQLPKDRFSAERLKGVDSTLKIQPAKLEDSAVYLCASSLYSGMYTDTQYFGPGTRLTVL.

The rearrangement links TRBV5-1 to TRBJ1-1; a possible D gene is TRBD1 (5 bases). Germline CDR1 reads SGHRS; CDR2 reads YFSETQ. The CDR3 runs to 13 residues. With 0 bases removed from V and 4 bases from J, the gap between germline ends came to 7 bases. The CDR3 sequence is CASSLGDLTEAFF. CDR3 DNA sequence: TGCGCCAGCAGCTTGGGGGACCTCACTGAAGCTTTCTTT.

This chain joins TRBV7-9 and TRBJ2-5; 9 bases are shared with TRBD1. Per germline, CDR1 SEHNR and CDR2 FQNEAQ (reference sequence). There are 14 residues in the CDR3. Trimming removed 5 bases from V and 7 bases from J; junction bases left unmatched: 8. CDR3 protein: CASSAGTGQGTQYF. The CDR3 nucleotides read TGTGCCAGCAGCGCCGGGACAGGGCAGGGGACCCAGTACTTC.

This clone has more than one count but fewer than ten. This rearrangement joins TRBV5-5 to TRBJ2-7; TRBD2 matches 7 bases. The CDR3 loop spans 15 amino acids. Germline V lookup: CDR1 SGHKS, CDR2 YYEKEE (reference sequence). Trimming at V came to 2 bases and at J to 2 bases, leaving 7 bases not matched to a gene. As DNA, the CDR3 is TGTGCCAGCAGCTTAGGCGGGAGCGGGACCTACGAGCAGTACTTC. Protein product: CASSLGGSGTYEQYF.

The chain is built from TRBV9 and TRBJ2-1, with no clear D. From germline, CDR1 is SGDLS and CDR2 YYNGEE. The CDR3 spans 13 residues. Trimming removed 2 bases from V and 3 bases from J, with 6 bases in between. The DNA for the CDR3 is TGTGCCAGCAGCGTTGCGGTCTACAATGAGCAGTTCTTC. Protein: CASSVAVYNEQFF.

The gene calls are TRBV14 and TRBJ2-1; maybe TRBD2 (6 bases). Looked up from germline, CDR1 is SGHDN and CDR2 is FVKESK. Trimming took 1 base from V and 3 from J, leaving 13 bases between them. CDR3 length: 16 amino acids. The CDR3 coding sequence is TGTGCCAGCAGCCAAGTCAGGAGGGAGCTCTACAATGAGCAGTTCTTC. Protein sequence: CASSQVRRELYNEQFF.

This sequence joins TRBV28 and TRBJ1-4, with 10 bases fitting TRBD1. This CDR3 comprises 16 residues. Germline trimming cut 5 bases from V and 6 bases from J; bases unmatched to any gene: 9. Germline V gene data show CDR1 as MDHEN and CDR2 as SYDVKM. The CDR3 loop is CASSLGSGTGDEKLFF. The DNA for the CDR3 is TGTGCCAGCAGTCTGGGATCCGGGACAGGGGATGAAAAACTGTTTTTT.